Reported below is one T cell receptor (beta chain). These data originate in a study of radiation and T cells in renal cell carcinoma. The time point here: blood 4 weeks post-SBRT, at nephrectomy. Treatment: 15 Gy SBRT to primary tumor, nephrectomy 4 weeks later. Only in-frame clones appear in the TCRdb table, and some are missing; sequencing was by immunoSEQ multiplex PCR. The sample has over 30,000 clones; over 70% are singletons. The CDR3 covers 13 residues. The germline CDR1 and CDR2 sequences are SGHRS and YFSETQ. J lost 3 bases, V lost 4 bases, and 1 base had no gene match. Sequenced material: blood, taken from a patient whose treatment included radiotherapy and nephrectomy. The J gene is TRBJ2-5, the V gene TRBV5-1, with 9 bases matching TRBD1. The source is a man aged 55 to 70 with renal cell carcinoma. The CDR3 bases are TGCGCCAGCAGCGGACAGGGGAAAGAGACCCAGTACTTC. Translated, it gives CASSGQGKETQYF.